This T cell receptor (beta chain) was identified during a study of metastatic and nonmetastatic thyroid tumors (dated by TCRdb to 2020 to 2022). Background for the entire study: Repertoires were compared across peripheral blood and tumor or nodule tissue samples from malignant and benign thyroid patients. What the work shows at the level of the full study, not this receptor alone: TCR beta diversity was reported as significantly higher in malignant tumors than in benign nodules, in both blood and tumor samples.

This clone is classified as large (0.1 to 1%). It has no known antigen specificity. Per-base quality was not reported, and no clone a single base away is much larger than it. Receptor amplification or capture employed PCR. Sequencing was performed on an Illumina HiSeq 4000. High-throughput sequencing was used to profile the CDR3 region of the TCR beta-chain in every patient. In the source study's methods: CDR3 differences across clinicopathological groups were used to build a classifier for discriminating distant-metastatic papillary thyroid cancer patients. To measure repertoire diversity the researchers used the Shannon index, while the Morisita-Horn index served to gauge how similar the tumor and blood repertoires were. The public reads were run again by TCRdb, first through fastp at Q25 and then through MiXCR, and only productive beta chains were kept. None of the V and J calls come from the authors' own analysis; TCRdb made them. The sample table records about 5,400 clones; approximately 40% of these occur just once. Roughly a third of the sample belongs to the ten largest clones.

V was cut back by 7 bases and J by 5 bases, leaving a gap of 11 bases between them. The germline V gene supplies CDR1 MDHEN and CDR2 SYDVKM. The CDR3 runs 12 amino acids, cysteine and phenylalanine included. The read is trimmed to its CDR3 DNA, 36 bases read in frame from base 1. Before undergoing thyroid surgery, none of the patients had been given any kind of treatment. Patient clinical samples collected from about 2012 to 2018 were retrospectively analysed using T-cell receptor beta sequencing. Sequencing was done on a sample of adjacent normal tissue. The receptor chain draws on TRBV28 and TRBJ2-5; no confident D gene assignment can be made. The TCR sequence derives from a female donor with papillary thyroid cancer or a benign thyroid nodule (not recorded which). Some clones in this sample may be carry-over from other donors' samples. The CDR3 region: CASNPGGETQYF. DNA sequence: TGTGCCAGCAATCCCGGTGGGGAGACCCAGTACTTC. The CDR3, completed at both ends by the reference TRBV28 and TRBJ2-5 genes, gives the full variable domain DVKVTQSSRYLVKRTGEKVFLECVQDMDHENMFWYRQDPGLGLRLIYFSYDVKMKEKGDIPEGYSVSREKKERFSLILESASTNQTSMYLCASNPGGETQYFGPGTRLLVL.